This TCR beta chain was recovered during a study of tumor-infiltrating lymphocytes in primary liver carcinoma. cDNA specific to TCR beta was made from 450 to 500 ng of total RNA, with a constant-region primer employed for priming. ARM-PCR was slightly modified, and three nested multiplex PCR rounds with it gave rise to the TCR beta libraries. Primers for the first two PCR rounds were TRBV1-TRBV30 forward primers and a C-beta reverse primer (approximately 10 cycles per round). MiXCR, applied by TCRdb to the multiplex PCR reads, yields one record per CDR3 protein. The table lists approximately 73,000 distinct CDR3 sequences, 71% of them singletons. The study, taken as a whole, reports: Found in all five tumor regions were only about 7.5-25% of top clones.

Co-extraction yielded RNA and DNA from roughly 20-30 mg of unsorted bulk tissue. CDR3 length: 15 amino acids. Germline CDR1 reads MDHEN; CDR2 reads SYDVKM. V dropped 4 bases and J dropped 10 bases, with 20 bases sitting between them. On this clonotype: Antigen unknown. This may be a read error: a much more frequent sequence differs by one nucleotide.

The receptor comes from an older woman with primary liver carcinoma and hepatitis B virus infection. Sequenced material: liver tumor tissue from sampling region 4. As to subset: tumor region T4, right-lateral pole. The chain has TRBV28 and TRBJ2-1; a possible D gene is TRBD2 (6 bases). The CDR3: CASSSRLSGVSEQFF. DNA for the CDR3: TGTGCCAGCAGTTCCAGACTATCGGGGGTCAGCGAGCAGTTCTTC.